The present T cell receptor beta chain was sequenced within a study of technical replicates of blood from a few donors. V lost 4 bases and J lost 3; bases outside the gene matches: 18. The germline CDR1 and CDR2 sequences are MNHEY and SMNVEV (reference sequence). The CDR3 sequence is 20 residues long. Profiled with immunoSEQ multiplex PCR; TCRdb holds only in-frame clones, not every one. In the table there are more than 90,000 clones, more than 90% of which are singletons. This sequence originates from a human donor in good health. This chain joins TRBV27 and TRBJ2-2; 9 positions agree with TRBD2. The specimen was T cells isolated from PBMCs. CDR3 sequence: CASSSSWGLAQTADTGELFF. In nucleotides, the CDR3 is TGTGCCAGCAGTTCTAGCTGGGGACTAGCACAAACGGCGGACACCGGGGAGCTGTTTTTT.